A single sample gave rise to the 5 T cell receptor beta chains below, sequenced in a study of blood T cell repertoires in COVID-19. Using immunoSEQ multiplex PCR, the repertoire was profiled, and TCRdb retains in-frame clones only, with some absent. There are around 150,000 clones in the sample; about three quarters occur only once, and about 8.4% lies in the top ten. Input material: peripheral blood. Every receptor here comes from a woman aged 50 to 60 with active or convalescent COVID-19.

The chain uses TRBV7-9 and TRBJ2-1; the match to TRBD1 covers 7 bases. The CDR3 contains 16 residues. Germline V gives CDR1 SEHNR, CDR2 FQNEAQ (reference sequence). J gave up 5 bases and V 5 bases, and 12 bases lay outside the gene matches. CDR3 nucleotides: TGTGCCAGCAGCCCTTCCTCGACAGGGTCGGACAATGAGCAGTTCTTC. It specifies CASSPSSTGSDNEQFF.

The CDR3 sequence is CAVQGDSTEAFF. CDR3 nucleotides: TGTGCCGTCCAAGGGGATAGCACTGAAGCTTTCTTT. The rearrangement joins TRBV12-3 or TRBV12-4 to TRBJ1-1, with D maybe TRBD1 (5 bases). Trimming left V 11 bases short and J 4 bases short, with 14 bases between. This CDR3 region has 12 residues.

Here the CDR3 DNA reads TGTGCCAGCAGCGTAGCTAGTAACGACCCAGGGACTCGCTATGGCTACACCTTC. Its translation: CASSVASNDPGTRYGYTF. This chain joins TRBV9 and TRBJ1-2, with D possibly being TRBD1 (5 bases). Germline CDR1 SGDLS, CDR2 YYNGEE. V gave up 0 bases and J gave up 4 bases, with 22 bases separating them. The CDR3 spans 18 residues.

The gene calls are TRBV5-4 and TRBJ1-1, with D perhaps TRBD1 (6 bases). Trimming removed 5 bases at V and 0 bases at J, with 11 bases between. CDR3 length: 14 amino acids. Germline V gene data show CDR1 as SGHNT and CDR2 as YYREEE (reference sequence). CDR3 bases: TGTGCCAGCAGACAGGGATCTTTGAACACTGAAGCTTTCTTT. Protein sequence: CASRQGSLNTEAFF.

The sample holds a few counts of this clone. The CDR3 nucleotides are TGTGCCAGCAGTGGGGAGTCGGTAGCGGGCTACACCTTC. Translation gives CASSGESVAGYTF. This rearrangement joins TRBV2 to TRBJ1-2; unclear D gene. Trimming took off 4 bases at V and 8 bases at J, with 14 bases between the two ends. Germline CDR1 reads SNHLY; CDR2 reads FYNNEI. The CDR3 sequence is 13 residues long.